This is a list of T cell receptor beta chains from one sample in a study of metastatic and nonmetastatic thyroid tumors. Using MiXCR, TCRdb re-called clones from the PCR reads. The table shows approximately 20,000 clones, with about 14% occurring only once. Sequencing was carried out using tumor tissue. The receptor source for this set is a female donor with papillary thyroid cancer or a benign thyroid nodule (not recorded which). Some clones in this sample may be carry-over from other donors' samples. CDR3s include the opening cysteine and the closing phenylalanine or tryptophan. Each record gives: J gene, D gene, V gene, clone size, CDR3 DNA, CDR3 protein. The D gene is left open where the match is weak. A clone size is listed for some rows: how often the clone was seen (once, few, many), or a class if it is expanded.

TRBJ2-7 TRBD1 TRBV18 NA TGTGCCAGCTCACCATCGGACAGGGCCTACGAGCAGTACTTC CASSPSDRAYEQYF
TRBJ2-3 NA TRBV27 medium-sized TGTGCCAGCAGTTCCCTCTATGGCGGCGATACGCAGTATTTT CASSSLYGGDTQYF
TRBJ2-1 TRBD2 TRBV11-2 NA TGTGCCAGCAGCTCCAGGCAACTAGCGGGTTACAATGAGCAGTTCTTC CASSSRQLAGYNEQFF
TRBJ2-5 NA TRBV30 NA TGTGCCTGGAGTAGAAACTGGGGAGAGACCCAGTACTTC CAWSRNWGETQYF
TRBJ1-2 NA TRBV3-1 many TGTGCCAGCAGCCTTAGGTCTTATGGCTACACCTTC CASSLRSYGYTF
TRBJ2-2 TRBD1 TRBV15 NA TGTGCCACCAGCATTGACAGGGACGGCACCGTGGATCTGTTTTTT CATSIDRDGTVDLFF
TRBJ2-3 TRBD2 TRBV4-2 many TGTGCCAGCAGCCAAGAGATTTCGGGGGCGGGGGGGCCAGATACGCAGTATTTT CASSQEISGAGGPDTQYF
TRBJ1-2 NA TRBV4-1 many TGCGCCAGCAGCCAAGACCCTTCCAGGGTTGGGTATGGCTACACCTTC CASSQDPSRVGYGYTF
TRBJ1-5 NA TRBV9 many TGTGCCAGCAGCGTAGCAGGGGAGGGAGGCCAGCCCCAGCATTTT CASSVAGEGGQPQHF
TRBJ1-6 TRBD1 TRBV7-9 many TGTGCCAGCAGCGGGACAGGGGGGGCTTCACCCCTCCACTTT CASSGTGGASPLHF